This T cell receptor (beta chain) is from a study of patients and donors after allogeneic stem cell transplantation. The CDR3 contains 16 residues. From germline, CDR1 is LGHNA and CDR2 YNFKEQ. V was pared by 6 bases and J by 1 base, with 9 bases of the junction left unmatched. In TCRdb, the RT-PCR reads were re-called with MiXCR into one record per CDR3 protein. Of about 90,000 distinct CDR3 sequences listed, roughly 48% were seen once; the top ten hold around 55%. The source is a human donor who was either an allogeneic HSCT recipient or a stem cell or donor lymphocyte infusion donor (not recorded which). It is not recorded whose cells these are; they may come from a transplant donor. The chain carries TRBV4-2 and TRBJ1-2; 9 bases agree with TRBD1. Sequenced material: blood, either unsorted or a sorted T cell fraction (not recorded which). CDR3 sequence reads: CASSIPGQGGNYGYTF. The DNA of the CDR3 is TGTGCCAGCAGTATCCCGGGACAGGGAGGTAACTATGGCTACACCTTC.